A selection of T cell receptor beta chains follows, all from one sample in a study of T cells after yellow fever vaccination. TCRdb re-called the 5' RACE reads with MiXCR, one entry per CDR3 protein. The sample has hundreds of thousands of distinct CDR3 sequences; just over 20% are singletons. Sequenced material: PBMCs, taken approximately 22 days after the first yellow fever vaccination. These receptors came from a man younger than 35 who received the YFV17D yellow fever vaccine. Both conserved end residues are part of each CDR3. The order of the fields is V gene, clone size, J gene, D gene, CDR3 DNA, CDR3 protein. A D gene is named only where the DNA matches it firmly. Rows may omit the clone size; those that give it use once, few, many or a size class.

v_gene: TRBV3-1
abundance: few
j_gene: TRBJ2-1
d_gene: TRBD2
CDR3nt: TGTGCCAGCAGCTCAGATCTAGCGGGGGGGAACTACAATGAGCAGTTCTTC
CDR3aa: CASSSDLAGGNYNEQFF

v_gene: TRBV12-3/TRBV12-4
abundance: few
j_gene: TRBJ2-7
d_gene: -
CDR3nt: TGTGCCAGCAGTTGGTGGGGGGTCGAGCAGTACTTC
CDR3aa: CASSWWGVEQYF

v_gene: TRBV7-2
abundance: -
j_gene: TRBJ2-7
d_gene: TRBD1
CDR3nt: TGTGCCAGCAGCCCCACCCTGAGGGGGCACAACGAGCAGTACTTC
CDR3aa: CASSPTLRGHNEQYF

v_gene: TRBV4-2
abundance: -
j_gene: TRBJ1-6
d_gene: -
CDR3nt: TGTGCCAGCAGCCAACCTAATGCAGTTCTGGCATATAATTCACCCCTCCACTTT
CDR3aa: CASSQPNAVLAYNSPLHF

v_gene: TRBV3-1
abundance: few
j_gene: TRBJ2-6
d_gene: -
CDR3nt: TGTGCCAGTACTCTCTCTGGGGCCAACGTCCTGACTTTC
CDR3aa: CASTLSGANVLTF

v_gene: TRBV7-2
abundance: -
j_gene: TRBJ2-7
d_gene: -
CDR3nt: TGTGCCAGCAGCTTTACAGTGGCGGACACCTCCTACGAGCAGTACTTC
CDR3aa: CASSFTVADTSYEQYF

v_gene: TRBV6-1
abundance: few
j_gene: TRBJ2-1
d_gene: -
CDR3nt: TGTGCCAGCAGGACGGCAGTCCCCAACAATGAGCAGTTCTTC
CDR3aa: CASRTAVPNNEQFF

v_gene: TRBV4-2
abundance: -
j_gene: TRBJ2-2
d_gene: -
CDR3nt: TGTGCCAGCAGCAAGGACACCGGGGAGCTGTTTTTT
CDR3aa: CASSKDTGELFF

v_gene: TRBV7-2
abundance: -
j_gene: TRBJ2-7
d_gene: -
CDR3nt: TGTGCCAGCAGCTTAGTCGCGGACATATCCTACGAGCAGTACTTC
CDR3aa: CASSLVADISYEQYF

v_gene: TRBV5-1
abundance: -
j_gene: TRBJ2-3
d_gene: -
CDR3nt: TGCGCCAGCAGCTTGATGACACCCACAGATACGCAGTATTTT
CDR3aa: CASSLMTPTDTQYF

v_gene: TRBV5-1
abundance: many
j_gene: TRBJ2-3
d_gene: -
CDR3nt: TGCGCCAGCAGCTTGGTCCCCCAGCGGTCCACAGATACGCAGTATTTT
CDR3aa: CASSLVPQRSTDTQYF

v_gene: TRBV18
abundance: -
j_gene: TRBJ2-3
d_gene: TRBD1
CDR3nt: TGTGCCAGCTCCTCTCGACAGGGGGCAACAGATACGCAGTATTTT
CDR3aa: CASSSRQGATDTQYF

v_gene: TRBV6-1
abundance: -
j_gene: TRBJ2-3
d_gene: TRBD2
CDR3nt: TGTGCCAGCAGAACTAGCGGGGGGGCATCAGATACGCAGTATTTT
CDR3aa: CASRTSGGASDTQYF

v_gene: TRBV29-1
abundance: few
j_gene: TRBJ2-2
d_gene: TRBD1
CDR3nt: TGCAGCGTTGAGCGGGGACAGGGGACCGGGGAGCTGTTTTTT
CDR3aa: CSVERGQGTGELFF

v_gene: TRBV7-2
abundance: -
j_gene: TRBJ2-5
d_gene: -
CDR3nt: TGTGCCAGCAGCCCAGCCGGGATACAAGAGACCCAGTACTTC
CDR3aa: CASSPAGIQETQYF

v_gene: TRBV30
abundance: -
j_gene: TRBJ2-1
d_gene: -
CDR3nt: TGTGCCTGGAGCCTTATGGACCATGAGCAGTTCTTC
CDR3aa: CAWSLMDHEQFF